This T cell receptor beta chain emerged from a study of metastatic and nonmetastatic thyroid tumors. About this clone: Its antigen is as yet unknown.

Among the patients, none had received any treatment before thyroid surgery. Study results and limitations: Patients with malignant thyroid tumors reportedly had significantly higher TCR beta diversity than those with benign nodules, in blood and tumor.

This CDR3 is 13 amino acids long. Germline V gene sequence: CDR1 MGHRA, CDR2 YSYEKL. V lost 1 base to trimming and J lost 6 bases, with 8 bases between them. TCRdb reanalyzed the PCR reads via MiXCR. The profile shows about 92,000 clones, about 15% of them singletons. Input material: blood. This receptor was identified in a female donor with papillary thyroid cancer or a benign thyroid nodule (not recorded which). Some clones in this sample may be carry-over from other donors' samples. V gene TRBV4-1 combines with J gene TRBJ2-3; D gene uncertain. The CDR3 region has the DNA TGCGCCAGCAGCCAAGTTCTGAGGGATACGCAGTATTTT. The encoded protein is CASSQVLRDTQYF.